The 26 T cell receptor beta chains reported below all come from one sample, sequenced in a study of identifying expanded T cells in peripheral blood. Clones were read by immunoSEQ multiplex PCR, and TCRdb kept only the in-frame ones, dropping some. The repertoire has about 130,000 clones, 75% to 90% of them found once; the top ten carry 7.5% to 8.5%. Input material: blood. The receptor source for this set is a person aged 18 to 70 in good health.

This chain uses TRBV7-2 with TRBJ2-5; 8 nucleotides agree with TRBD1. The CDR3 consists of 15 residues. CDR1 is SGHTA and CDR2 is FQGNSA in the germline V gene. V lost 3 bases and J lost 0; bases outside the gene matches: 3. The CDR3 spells CASSFMDRDQETQYF. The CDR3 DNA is TGTGCCAGCAGCTTTATGGACAGGGACCAAGAGACCCAGTACTTC.

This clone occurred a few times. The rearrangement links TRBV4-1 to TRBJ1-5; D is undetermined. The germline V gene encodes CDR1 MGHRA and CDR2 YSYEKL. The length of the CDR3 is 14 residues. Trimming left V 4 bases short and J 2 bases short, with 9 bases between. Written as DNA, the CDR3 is TGCGCCAGCAGCCTGAGTTCCCGCAATCAGCCCCAGCATTTT. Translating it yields CASSLSSRNQPQHF.

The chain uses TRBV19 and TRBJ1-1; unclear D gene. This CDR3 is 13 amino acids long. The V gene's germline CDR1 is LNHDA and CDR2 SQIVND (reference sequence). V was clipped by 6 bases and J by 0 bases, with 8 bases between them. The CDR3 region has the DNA TGTGCCAGTAGGAAGGACCTGAACACTGAAGCTTTCTTT. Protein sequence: CASRKDLNTEAFF.

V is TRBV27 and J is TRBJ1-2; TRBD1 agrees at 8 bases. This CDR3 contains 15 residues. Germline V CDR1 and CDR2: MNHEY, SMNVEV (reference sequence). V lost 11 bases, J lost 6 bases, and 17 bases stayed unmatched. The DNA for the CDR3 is TGTGCCTCAAAGGACAGGGCCGTAACTCGAGATGGCTACACCTTC. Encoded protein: CASKDRAVTRDGYTF.

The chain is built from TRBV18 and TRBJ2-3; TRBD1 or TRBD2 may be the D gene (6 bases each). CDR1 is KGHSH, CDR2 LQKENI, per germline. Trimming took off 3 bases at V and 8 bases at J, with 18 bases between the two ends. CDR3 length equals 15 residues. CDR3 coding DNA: TGTGCCAGCTCACCGACAGGAGCCGGGGGTGGTACGCAGTATTTT. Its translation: CASSPTGAGGGTQYF.

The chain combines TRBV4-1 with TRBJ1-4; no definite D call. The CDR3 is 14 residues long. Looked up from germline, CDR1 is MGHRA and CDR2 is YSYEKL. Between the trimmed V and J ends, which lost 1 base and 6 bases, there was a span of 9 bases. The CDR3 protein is CASSQVFGDEKLFF. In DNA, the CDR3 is TGCGCCAGCAGCCAAGTGTTCGGCGATGAAAAACTGTTTTTT.

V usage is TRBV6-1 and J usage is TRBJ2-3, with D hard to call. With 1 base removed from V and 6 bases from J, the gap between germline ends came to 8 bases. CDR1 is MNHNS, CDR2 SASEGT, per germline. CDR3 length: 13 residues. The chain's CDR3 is CASSEGWADTQYF. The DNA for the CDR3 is TGTGCCAGCAGTGAAGGATGGGCCGATACGCAGTATTTT.

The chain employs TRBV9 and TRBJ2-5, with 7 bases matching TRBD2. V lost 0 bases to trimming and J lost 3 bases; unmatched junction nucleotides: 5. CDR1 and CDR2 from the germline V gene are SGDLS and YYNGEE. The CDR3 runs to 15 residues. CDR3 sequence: CASSVGSLAEETQYF. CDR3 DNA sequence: TGTGCCAGCAGCGTAGGGTCGCTAGCGGAAGAGACCCAGTACTTC. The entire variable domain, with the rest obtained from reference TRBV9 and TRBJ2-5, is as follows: DSGVTQTPKHLITATGQRVTLRCSPRSGDLSVYWYQQSLDQGLQFLIQYYNGEERAKGNILERFSAQQFPDLHSELNLSSLELGDSALYFCASSVGSLAEETQYFGPGTRLLVL.

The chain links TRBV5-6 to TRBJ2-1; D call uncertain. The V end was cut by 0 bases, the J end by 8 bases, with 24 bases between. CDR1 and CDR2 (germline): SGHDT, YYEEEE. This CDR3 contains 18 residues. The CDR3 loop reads CASSLERAQSKRADEQFF. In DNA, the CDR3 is TGTGCCAGCAGCTTGGAAAGGGCTCAGAGTAAGCGAGCCGATGAGCAGTTCTTC.

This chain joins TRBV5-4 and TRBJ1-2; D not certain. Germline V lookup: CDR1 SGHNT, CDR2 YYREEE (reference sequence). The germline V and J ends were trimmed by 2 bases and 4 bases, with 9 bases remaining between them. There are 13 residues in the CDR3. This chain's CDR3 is CASSFWVGYGYTF. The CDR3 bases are TGTGCCAGCAGCTTCTGGGTGGGCTATGGCTACACCTTC.

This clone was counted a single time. The CDR3 here is CASSLRVGGEQYF. Written as DNA, the CDR3 is TGTGCCAGCAGCCTCCGGGTGGGGGGAGAGCAGTACTTC. V usage is TRBV7-2 and J usage is TRBJ2-7; a weak D match, TRBD2 (6 bases). Trimming stripped 5 bases from V and 7 bases from J, with 15 bases between. Germline lookup yields CDR1 SGHTA and CDR2 FQGNSA. The CDR3 contains 13 residues.

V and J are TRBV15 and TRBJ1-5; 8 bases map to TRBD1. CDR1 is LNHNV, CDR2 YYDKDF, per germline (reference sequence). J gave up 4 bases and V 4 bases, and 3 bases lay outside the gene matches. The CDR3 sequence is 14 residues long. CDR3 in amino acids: CATSKDRGNQPQHF. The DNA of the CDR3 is TGTGCCACCAGCAAAGACAGGGGTAATCAGCCCCAGCATTTT.

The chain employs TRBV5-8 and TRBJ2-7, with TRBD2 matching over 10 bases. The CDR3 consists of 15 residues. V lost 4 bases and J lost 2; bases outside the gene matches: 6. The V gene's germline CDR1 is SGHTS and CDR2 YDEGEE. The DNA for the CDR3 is TGTGCCAGCAGCCCCCTAGCGGGAGTTACCTACGAGCAGTACTTC. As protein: CASSPLAGVTYEQYF.

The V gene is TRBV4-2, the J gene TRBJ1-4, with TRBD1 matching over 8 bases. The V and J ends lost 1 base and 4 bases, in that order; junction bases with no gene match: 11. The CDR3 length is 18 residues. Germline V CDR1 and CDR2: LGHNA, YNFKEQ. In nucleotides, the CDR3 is TGTGCCAGCAGCCAAGGTCACAGGGGGGGGGCTTTTAATGAAAAACTGTTTTTT. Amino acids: CASSQGHRGGAFNEKLFF.

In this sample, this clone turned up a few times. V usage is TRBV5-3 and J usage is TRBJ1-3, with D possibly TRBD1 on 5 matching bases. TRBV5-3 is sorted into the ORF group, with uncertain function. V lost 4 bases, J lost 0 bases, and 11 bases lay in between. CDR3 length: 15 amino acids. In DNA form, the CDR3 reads TGTGCCAGAAGCGGAGACAGAGACTCTGGAAACACCATATATTTT. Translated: CARSGDRDSGNTIYF.

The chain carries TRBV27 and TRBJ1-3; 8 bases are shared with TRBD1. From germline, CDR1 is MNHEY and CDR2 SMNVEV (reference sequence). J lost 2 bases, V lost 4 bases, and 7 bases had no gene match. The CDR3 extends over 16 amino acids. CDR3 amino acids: CASSSAGQAAGNTIYF. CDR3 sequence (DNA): TGTGCCAGCAGTTCGGCGGGACAGGCTGCTGGAAACACCATATATTTT.

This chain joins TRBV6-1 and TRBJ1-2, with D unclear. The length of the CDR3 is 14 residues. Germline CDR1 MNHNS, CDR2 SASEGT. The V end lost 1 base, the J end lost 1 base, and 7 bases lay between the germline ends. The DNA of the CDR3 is TGTGCCAGCAGTGAAGGGGTGGGTAACTATGGCTACACCTTC. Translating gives CASSEGVGNYGYTF.

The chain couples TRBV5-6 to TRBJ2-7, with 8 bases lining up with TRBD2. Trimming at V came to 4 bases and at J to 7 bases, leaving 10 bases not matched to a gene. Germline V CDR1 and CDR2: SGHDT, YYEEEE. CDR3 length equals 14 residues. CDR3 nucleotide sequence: TGTGCCAGCAGCCCGGAGGGGACTAGTGATGAGCAGTACTTC. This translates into CASSPEGTSDEQYF.

The CDR3 region has the DNA TGTGCCAGCAGCTTGGTTGAGATCGGGCTAGCGGAGTTATACAATGAGCAGTTCTTC. Its protein product is CASSLVEIGLAELYNEQFF. The chain has TRBV5-5 and TRBJ2-1, with 7 bases aligning to TRBD2. CDR1 and CDR2 from the germline V gene are SGHKS and YYEKEE (reference sequence). Trimming cost V 0 bases and J 4 bases; bases outside gene matches: 16. The CDR3 covers 19 residues.

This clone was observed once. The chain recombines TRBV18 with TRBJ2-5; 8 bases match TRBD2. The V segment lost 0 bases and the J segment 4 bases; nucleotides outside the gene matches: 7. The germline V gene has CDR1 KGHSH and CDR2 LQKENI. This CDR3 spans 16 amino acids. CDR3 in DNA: TGTGCCAGCTCACCACCGCAGAGCGGGGGCCGAGAGACCCAGTACTTC. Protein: CASSPPQSGGRETQYF.

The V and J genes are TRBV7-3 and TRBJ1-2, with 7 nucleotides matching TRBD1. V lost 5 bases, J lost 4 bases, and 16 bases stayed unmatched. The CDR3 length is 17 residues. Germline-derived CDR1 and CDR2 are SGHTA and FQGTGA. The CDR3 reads CASSNMGQRLSSYGYTF. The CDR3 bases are TGTGCCAGCAGCAATATGGGACAGAGACTTTCCTCCTATGGCTACACCTTC.

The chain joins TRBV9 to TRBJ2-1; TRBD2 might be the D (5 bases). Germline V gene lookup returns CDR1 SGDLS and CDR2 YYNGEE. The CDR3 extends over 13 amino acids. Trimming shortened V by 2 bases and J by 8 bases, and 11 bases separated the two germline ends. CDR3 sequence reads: CASSVPGGDEQFF. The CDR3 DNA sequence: TGTGCCAGCAGCGTCCCTGGAGGCGATGAGCAGTTCTTC.

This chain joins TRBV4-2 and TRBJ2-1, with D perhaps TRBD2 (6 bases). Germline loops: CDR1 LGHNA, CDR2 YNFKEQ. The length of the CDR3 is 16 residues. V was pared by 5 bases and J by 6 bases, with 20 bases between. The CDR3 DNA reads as TGTGCCAGCAGCACCTCACGCGGGATGGCCATCAATGAGCAGTTCTTC. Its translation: CASSTSRGMAINEQFF.

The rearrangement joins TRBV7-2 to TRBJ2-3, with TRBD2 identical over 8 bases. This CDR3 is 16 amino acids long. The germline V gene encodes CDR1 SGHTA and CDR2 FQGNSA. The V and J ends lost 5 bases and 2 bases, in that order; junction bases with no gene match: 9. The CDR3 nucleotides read TGTGCCAGCAGCCCTACTGGCGGGAGGATCACAGATACGCAGTATTTT. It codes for CASSPTGGRITDTQYF.

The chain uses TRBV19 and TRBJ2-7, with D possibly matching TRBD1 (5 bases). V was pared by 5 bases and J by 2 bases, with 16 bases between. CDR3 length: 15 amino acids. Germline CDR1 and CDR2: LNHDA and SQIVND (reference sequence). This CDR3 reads CASSPDDSQTYEQYF. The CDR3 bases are TGTGCCAGTAGTCCCGATGACAGCCAGACCTACGAGCAGTACTTC.

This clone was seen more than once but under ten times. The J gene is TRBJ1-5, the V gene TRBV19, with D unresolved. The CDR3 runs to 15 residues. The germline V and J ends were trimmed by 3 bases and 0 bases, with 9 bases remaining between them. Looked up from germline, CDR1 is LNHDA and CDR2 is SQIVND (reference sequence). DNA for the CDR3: TGTGCCAGTAGTATTTACAGTCATAGCAATCAGCCCCAGCATTTT. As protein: CASSIYSHSNQPQHF. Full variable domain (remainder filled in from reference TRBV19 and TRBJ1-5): DGGITQSPKYLFRKEGQNVTLSCEQNLNHDAMYWYRQDPGQGLRLIYYSQIVNDFQKGDIAEGYSVSREKKESFPLTVTSAQKNPTAFYLCASSIYSHSNQPQHFGDGTRLSIL.